These T cell receptor beta chains were read from a single sample in a study of blood T cell repertoires in COVID-19. TCRdb's table, derived via immunoSEQ multiplex PCR, lists solely in-frame clones and lacks some. The table includes some 200,000 clones, 84% detected once. Sequenced sample: peripheral blood. All receptors come from a woman aged 55-70 years with acute or convalescent COVID-19. CDR3s include the opening cysteine and the closing phenylalanine or tryptophan. The order of the fields is D gene, V gene, clone size, J gene, CDR3 protein, CDR3 DNA. D genes are given only for firm matches. Only part of the rows carry a size: once, few, many, or a class if the clone is expanded.

d_gene: TRBD1; v_gene: TRBV14; abundance: once; j_gene: TRBJ1-1; CDR3aa: CASSQDAFQGAQAFF; CDR3nt: TGTGCCAGCAGCCAAGATGCTTTCCAGGGGGCACAAGCTTTCTTT
d_gene: TRBD1; v_gene: TRBV19; abundance: once; j_gene: TRBJ2-7; CDR3aa: CASSTRQGPYEQYF; CDR3nt: TGTGCCAGTAGTACACGACAGGGCCCATACGAGCAGTACTTC
d_gene: TRBD2; v_gene: TRBV6-5; abundance: NA; j_gene: TRBJ2-1; CDR3aa: CAVRSGTSGNNEQFF; CDR3nt: TGTGCCGTGCGCTCCGGGACTAGCGGGAACAATGAGCAGTTCTTC
d_gene: TRBD2; v_gene: TRBV11-2; abundance: NA; j_gene: TRBJ2-2; CDR3aa: CASRPSGRPNTGELFF; CDR3nt: TGTGCCAGCCGCCCTAGCGGGCGACCGAACACCGGGGAGCTGTTTTTT
d_gene: NA; v_gene: TRBV19; abundance: NA; j_gene: TRBJ1-5; CDR3aa: CASTSTGGRSQPQHF; CDR3nt: TGTGCCAGTACCTCGACGGGGGGCCGGAGTCAGCCCCAGCATTTT
d_gene: TRBD2; v_gene: TRBV7-2; abundance: NA; j_gene: TRBJ2-7; CDR3aa: CASSLVSGGGSYEQYF; CDR3nt: TGTGCCAGCAGCTTAGTTAGCGGGGGGGGCTCCTACGAGCAGTACTTC
d_gene: NA; v_gene: TRBV14; abundance: NA; j_gene: TRBJ1-1; CDR3aa: CASSQQGNTEAFF; CDR3nt: TGTGCCAGCAGCCAACAGGGGAACACTGAAGCTTTCTTT
d_gene: TRBD2; v_gene: TRBV18; abundance: NA; j_gene: TRBJ2-2; CDR3aa: CASSLLAGEANTGELFF; CDR3nt: TGTGCCAGCTCGCTTTTAGCGGGAGAAGCGAACACCGGGGAGCTGTTTTTT
d_gene: TRBD1; v_gene: TRBV6-2/TRBV6-3; abundance: NA; j_gene: TRBJ1-5; CDR3aa: CASSAGQEQRGRNSNQPQHF; CDR3nt: TGTGCCAGCAGCGCAGGACAGGAGCAAAGGGGGAGGAATAGCAATCAGCCCCAGCATTTT
d_gene: TRBD2; v_gene: TRBV3-1/TRBV3-2; abundance: once; j_gene: TRBJ2-3; CDR3aa: CASRGLAGRTDTQYF; CDR3nt: TGTGCCAGCAGGGGACTAGCGGGTCGCACAGATACGCAGTATTTT
d_gene: NA; v_gene: TRBV4-1; abundance: NA; j_gene: TRBJ2-5; CDR3aa: CASSQGQTQYF; CDR3nt: TGCGCCAGCAGCCAAGGGCAGACCCAGTACTTC
d_gene: NA; v_gene: TRBV3-1/TRBV3-2; abundance: NA; j_gene: TRBJ1-1; CDR3aa: CASSQDFRGEAFF; CDR3nt: TGTGCCAGCAGCCAAGATTTCCGAGGGGAAGCTTTCTTT
d_gene: NA; v_gene: TRBV19; abundance: NA; j_gene: TRBJ1-6; CDR3aa: CASSIGEFNSPLHF; CDR3nt: TGTGCCAGTAGTATAGGGGAGTTCAATTCACCCCTCCACTTT
d_gene: TRBD1; v_gene: TRBV30; abundance: NA; j_gene: TRBJ1-4; CDR3aa: CACAGQGNEKLFF; CDR3nt: TGTGCCTGCGCGGGACAGGGTAATGAAAAACTGTTTTTT
d_gene: NA; v_gene: TRBV24-1; abundance: NA; j_gene: TRBJ2-2; CDR3aa: CATSARGGELFF; CDR3nt: TGTGCCACCAGTGCTAGAGGCGGGGAGCTGTTTTTT
d_gene: TRBD1; v_gene: TRBV3-1/TRBV3-2; abundance: NA; j_gene: TRBJ1-2; CDR3aa: CASSQRGQGQGYTF; CDR3nt: TGTGCCAGCAGCCAACGGGGACAGGGTCAAGGCTACACCTTC
d_gene: NA; v_gene: TRBV5-1; abundance: NA; j_gene: TRBJ2-1; CDR3aa: CASSFTIAATTYNEQFF; CDR3nt: TGCGCCAGCAGCTTTACGATAGCGGCGACGACCTACAATGAGCAGTTCTTC
d_gene: TRBD2; v_gene: TRBV2; abundance: NA; j_gene: TRBJ2-5; CDR3aa: CASSDLAGASTRTQYF; CDR3nt: TGTGCCAGCAGCGACTTAGCGGGGGCGTCGACTAGGACCCAGTACTTC
d_gene: NA; v_gene: TRBV3-1/TRBV3-2; abundance: NA; j_gene: TRBJ1-6; CDR3aa: CASRRGTANSPLHF; CDR3nt: TGTGCCAGCAGGAGGGGGACGGCGAATTCACCCCTCCACTTT
d_gene: TRBD1; v_gene: TRBV24-1; abundance: NA; j_gene: TRBJ2-7; CDR3aa: CATSDPIATRTGREQYF; CDR3nt: TGTGCCACCAGTGATCCGATAGCGACTAGGACAGGGCGCGAGCAGTACTTC
d_gene: TRBD1; v_gene: TRBV27; abundance: NA; j_gene: TRBJ1-1; CDR3aa: CASRQQGAVTEAFF; CDR3nt: TGTGCCAGCAGACAACAGGGGGCGGTAACTGAAGCTTTCTTT
d_gene: NA; v_gene: TRBV29-1; abundance: NA; j_gene: TRBJ1-1; CDR3aa: CSVIRDTEAFF; CDR3nt: TGCAGCGTTATCCGGGACACTGAAGCTTTCTTT
d_gene: NA; v_gene: TRBV5-6; abundance: once; j_gene: TRBJ1-3; CDR3aa: CASSLAHGGNTIYF; CDR3nt: TGTGCCAGCAGCTTGGCCCACGGTGGAAACACCATATATTTT
d_gene: NA; v_gene: TRBV11-2; abundance: NA; j_gene: TRBJ1-2; CDR3aa: CASSSLLGAATF; CDR3nt: TGTGCCAGCAGCTCCCTACTGGGCGCAGCCACCTTC
d_gene: NA; v_gene: TRBV29-1; abundance: NA; j_gene: TRBJ2-7; CDR3aa: CSVRAGLGPGDEQYF; CDR3nt: TGCAGCGTCCGAGCAGGGTTAGGGCCTGGGGACGAGCAGTACTTC
d_gene: TRBD2; v_gene: TRBV10-3; abundance: NA; j_gene: TRBJ2-1; CDR3aa: CAISDLGLAGDEQFF; CDR3nt: TGTGCCATCAGCGATCTCGGACTAGCGGGGGATGAGCAGTTCTTC
d_gene: NA; v_gene: TRBV5-5; abundance: NA; j_gene: TRBJ1-2; CDR3aa: CASSLVGRRDYGYTF; CDR3nt: TGTGCCAGCAGCTTGGTCGGCAGGAGGGACTATGGCTACACCTTC
d_gene: NA; v_gene: TRBV7-9; abundance: NA; j_gene: TRBJ2-5; CDR3aa: CASSFRFWSDYQETQYF; CDR3nt: TGTGCCAGCAGCTTTCGCTTTTGGTCTGACTACCAAGAGACCCAGTACTTC
d_gene: NA; v_gene: TRBV5-1; abundance: NA; j_gene: TRBJ1-6; CDR3aa: CASSFSGSWAPNSPLHF; CDR3nt: TGCGCCAGCAGCTTCTCGGGGAGTTGGGCCCCTAATTCACCCCTCCACTTT
d_gene: NA; v_gene: TRBV3-1/TRBV3-2; abundance: NA; j_gene: TRBJ1-2; CDR3aa: CASSPLRGNNYGYTF; CDR3nt: TGTGCCAGCAGCCCCCTTCGCGGGAACAACTATGGCTACACCTTC
d_gene: NA; v_gene: TRBV14; abundance: NA; j_gene: TRBJ2-7; CDR3aa: CASSQGQGYEQYF; CDR3nt: TGTGCCAGCAGCCAAGGTCAGGGTTACGAGCAGTACTTC
d_gene: NA; v_gene: TRBV12-3/TRBV12-4; abundance: NA; j_gene: TRBJ1-4; CDR3aa: CASQKRDEKLFF; CDR3nt: TGTGCCAGCCAAAAAAGAGATGAAAAACTGTTTTTT
d_gene: TRBD1; v_gene: TRBV6-2/TRBV6-3; abundance: once; j_gene: TRBJ1-2; CDR3aa: CASSYPTGIANYGYTF; CDR3nt: TGTGCCAGCAGTTACCCGACAGGGATAGCTAACTATGGCTACACCTTC
d_gene: NA; v_gene: TRBV4-1; abundance: NA; j_gene: TRBJ2-3; CDR3aa: CASSHGSLPTDTQYF; CDR3nt: TGCGCCAGCAGCCACGGGAGTTTACCCACAGATACGCAGTATTTT
d_gene: NA; v_gene: TRBV4-3; abundance: NA; j_gene: TRBJ1-5; CDR3aa: CASSHDTGWDQPQHF; CDR3nt: TGCGCCAGCAGCCATGATACAGGGTGGGATCAGCCCCAGCATTTT
d_gene: TRBD2; v_gene: TRBV4-2; abundance: NA; j_gene: TRBJ2-1; CDR3aa: CASSQESLAGGRSSYNEQFF; CDR3nt: TGTGCCAGCAGCCAAGAGTCGCTAGCGGGGGGGCGGAGCTCCTACAATGAGCAGTTCTTC
d_gene: NA; v_gene: TRBV29-1; abundance: NA; j_gene: TRBJ1-2; CDR3aa: CSVSLRAGYTF; CDR3nt: TGCAGCGTCTCTCTCCGCGCTGGCTACACCTTC
d_gene: NA; v_gene: TRBV28; abundance: NA; j_gene: TRBJ1-2; CDR3aa: CASTGAHAGLGDYGYTF; CDR3nt: TGTGCCAGCACGGGAGCACACGCAGGTTTGGGGGACTATGGCTACACCTTC
d_gene: NA; v_gene: TRBV6-1; abundance: NA; j_gene: TRBJ1-6; CDR3aa: CASSEPLPTLSLLGSPLHF; CDR3nt: TGTGCCAGCAGCGAACCATTACCCACCTTGAGTTTGTTGGGCTCACCCCTCCACTTT
d_gene: NA; v_gene: TRBV18; abundance: NA; j_gene: TRBJ1-2; CDR3aa: CASSTNNENYGYTF; CDR3nt: TGTGCCAGCTCAACTAATAATGAGAACTATGGCTACACCTTC
d_gene: NA; v_gene: TRBV4-1; abundance: NA; j_gene: TRBJ1-2; CDR3aa: CASSQEQGRNYGYTF; CDR3nt: TGCGCCAGCAGCCAAGAACAGGGCAGGAACTATGGCTACACCTTC
d_gene: NA; v_gene: TRBV19; abundance: NA; j_gene: TRBJ1-3; CDR3aa: CASTSLGGSGNTIYF; CDR3nt: TGTGCCAGTACCTCGCTAGGTGGGTCTGGAAACACCATATATTTT
d_gene: NA; v_gene: TRBV3-1/TRBV3-2; abundance: NA; j_gene: TRBJ2-4; CDR3aa: CASSQRGGVQYF; CDR3nt: TGTGCCAGCAGCCAAAGAGGGGGGGTACAGTACTTC
d_gene: NA; v_gene: TRBV14; abundance: NA; j_gene: TRBJ1-1; CDR3aa: CASSPVTPNTEAFF; CDR3nt: TGTGCCAGCAGCCCTGTGACACCGAACACTGAAGCTTTCTTT
d_gene: TRBD2; v_gene: TRBV12-3/TRBV12-4; abundance: NA; j_gene: TRBJ2-5; CDR3aa: CASRLGGGETQYF; CDR3nt: TGTGCCAGCAGACTCGGGGGGGGAGAGACCCAGTACTTC
d_gene: TRBD2; v_gene: TRBV19; abundance: NA; j_gene: TRBJ2-7; CDR3aa: CASCPSGAGYEQYF; CDR3nt: TGTGCGTCATGCCCCAGCGGGGCGGGGTACGAGCAGTACTTC
d_gene: TRBD1; v_gene: TRBV3-1/TRBV3-2; abundance: NA; j_gene: TRBJ1-2; CDR3aa: CASSQAGTGSRGYTF; CDR3nt: TGTGCCAGCAGCCAAGCCGGGACAGGGTCGCGCGGCTACACCTTC
d_gene: NA; v_gene: TRBV2; abundance: NA; j_gene: TRBJ2-2; CDR3aa: CASSPRGGLGTGELFF; CDR3nt: TGTGCCAGCAGTCCCCGTGGAGGGCTGGGCACCGGGGAGCTGTTTTTT
d_gene: NA; v_gene: TRBV5-1; abundance: NA; j_gene: TRBJ1-6; CDR3aa: CASSLAVVNSPLHF; CDR3nt: TGCGCCAGCAGCTTGGCGGTTGTGAATTCACCCCTCCACTTT
d_gene: NA; v_gene: TRBV2; abundance: NA; j_gene: TRBJ1-2; CDR3aa: CASRARAGGLDGYTF; CDR3nt: TGTGCCAGCAGGGCCCGAGCCGGGGGACTGGATGGCTACACCTTC
d_gene: NA; v_gene: TRBV4-3; abundance: NA; j_gene: TRBJ1-6; CDR3aa: CASSQDLGLNSPLHF; CDR3nt: TGCGCCAGCAGCCAAGATCTGGGCCTTAATTCACCCCTCCACTTT